The 10 T cell receptor beta chains below all came from one sample that was sequenced in a study of STAT5B mutations in CD4+ large granular lymphocyte leukemia. The table came from immunoSEQ multiplex PCR; TCRdb's copy has only in-frame clones and leaves some out. The table lists tens of thousands of clones, about four fifths of them singletons, with 3.6% in the top ten. The material sequenced was CD4+ T cells from blood buffy coats. The receptors stem from a human donor in good health.

The chain uses TRBV30 and TRBJ1-2, with D unresolved. V shed 3 bases and J shed 8 bases, with 10 bases lying between them. Germline assignment: CDR1 GTSNPN and CDR2 SVGIG (reference sequence). The CDR3 has 11 amino acids. The CDR3 here is CAWSADQGYTF. CDR3 nucleotides: TGTGCCTGGAGCGCCGACCAGGGCTACACCTTC. The whole variable domain, filled in from reference TRBV30 and TRBJ1-2, reads SQTIHQWPATLVQPVGSPLSLECTVEGTSNPNLYWYRQAAGRGLQLLFYSVGIGQISSEVPQNLSASRPQDRQFILSSKKLLLSDSGFYLCAWSADQGYTFGSGTRLTVV.

This clone was detected only once. The chain uses TRBV7-2 and TRBJ2-5, with 7 bases aligning to TRBD1. Germline V lookup: CDR1 SGHTA, CDR2 FQGNSA. J was trimmed by 2 bases and V by 6 bases; bases with no gene match: 9. The CDR3 sequence is 15 residues long. CDR3: CASSPTTGRQETQYF. The DNA of the CDR3 is TGTGCCAGCAGTCCGACGACAGGGCGTCAAGAGACCCAGTACTTC.

CDR3 coding DNA: TGTGCCAGCAGTGAAAGTTCGGTTAATCAGCCCCAGCATTTT. Translating it yields CASSESSVNQPQHF. The chain joins TRBV2 to TRBJ1-5; no reliable D call. Germline CDR1 reads SNHLY; CDR2 reads FYNNEI. This CDR3 contains 14 residues. V gave up 2 bases and J gave up 4 bases, with 9 bases separating them.

This chain links TRBV5-1 with TRBJ1-4, with TRBD1 as a possible D gene (5 bases). V was cut by 1 base and J by 7 bases, with 17 bases left in between. Per germline, CDR1 SGHRS and CDR2 YFSETQ. The CDR3 totals 16 residues. The CDR3 spells CASSLSRASGGEKLFF. CDR3 DNA sequence: TGCGCCAGCAGCTTGTCCCGGGCCTCGGGGGGTGAAAAACTGTTTTTT.

V usage is TRBV19 and J usage is TRBJ2-1; possible D gene TRBD2, 5 bases. Trimming pared 3 bases from V and 0 bases from J, leaving 12 bases between. The CDR3 covers 16 residues. Per germline, CDR1 LNHDA and CDR2 SQIVND (reference sequence). CDR3 region: CASSIWRASSYNEQFF. CDR3 DNA sequence: TGTGCCAGTAGTATCTGGCGGGCGAGCTCCTACAATGAGCAGTTCTTC.

The CDR3 DNA reads as TGTGCCAGCTCACCACCTAATAGTAAGGGGGCCAACACTGAAGCTTTCTTT. Amino acids: CASSPPNSKGANTEAFF. The J gene is TRBJ1-1, the V gene TRBV18, with 7 bases identical to TRBD1. CDR1 KGHSH and CDR2 LQKENI come from the germline V gene. The CDR3 covers 17 residues. V gave up 0 bases and J gave up 2 bases; unmatched junction bases: 9.

This clone is a singleton in its sample. V usage is TRBV19 and J usage is TRBJ2-2; D perhaps matches TRBD2 (6 bases). This CDR3 is built from 18 residues. Germline V gene lookup returns CDR1 LNHDA and CDR2 SQIVND (reference sequence). Trimming cost V 6 bases and J 2 bases, with 22 bases left between them. DNA of the CDR3: TGTGCCAGTAGCCAACCCAGGAGGGCTAGACTCAACACCGGGGAGCTGTTTTTT. Amino acid sequence: CASSQPRRARLNTGELFF.

V is TRBV7-9 and J is TRBJ2-7; 8 nucleotides match TRBD1. Germline-derived CDR1 and CDR2 are SEHNR and FQNEAQ (reference sequence). There are 15 residues in the CDR3. Trimming took 6 bases from V and 3 from J; bases not matched to a gene: 10. The CDR3 DNA sequence: TGTGCCAGCAGTGAAGGGTCAGGACAGGGCTACGAGCAGTACTTC. This translates into CASSEGSGQGYEQYF.

The chain couples TRBV11-3 to TRBJ2-1, with unresolved D. This CDR3 comprises 13 residues. The V end lost 5 bases, the J end lost 10 bases, and 15 bases lay between the germline ends. Germline V gene data show CDR1 as SGHNT and CDR2 as YENEEA. The CDR3 region is CASSRQPGDEQFF. The CDR3 DNA reads as TGTGCCAGCAGCCGTCAGCCAGGCGACGAGCAGTTCTTC.

CDR3: CATGTGSYSGNTIYF. The CDR3 DNA reads as TGTGCCACGGGGACAGGTTCCTACTCTGGAAACACCATATATTTT. This sequence joins TRBV6-1 and TRBJ1-3; 8 bases align to TRBD1. This CDR3 spans 15 amino acids. CDR1 and CDR2 from the germline V gene are MNHNS and SASEGT. V gave up 10 bases and J gave up 0 bases; unmatched junction bases: 8.